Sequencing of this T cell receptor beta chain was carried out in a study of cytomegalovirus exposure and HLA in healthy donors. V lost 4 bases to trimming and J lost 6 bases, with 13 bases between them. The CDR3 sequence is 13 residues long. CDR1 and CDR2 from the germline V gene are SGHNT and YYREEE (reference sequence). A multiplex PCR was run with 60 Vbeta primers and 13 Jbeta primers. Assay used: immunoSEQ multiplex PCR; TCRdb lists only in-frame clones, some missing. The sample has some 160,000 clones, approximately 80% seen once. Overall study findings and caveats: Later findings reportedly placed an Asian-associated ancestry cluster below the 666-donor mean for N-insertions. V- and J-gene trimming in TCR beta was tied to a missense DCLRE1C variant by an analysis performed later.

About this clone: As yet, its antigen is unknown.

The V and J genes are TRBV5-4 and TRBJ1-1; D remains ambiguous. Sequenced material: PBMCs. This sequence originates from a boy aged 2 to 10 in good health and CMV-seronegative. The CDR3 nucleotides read TGTGCCAGCAGCGCGGACTTTGGCGCTGAAGCTTTCTTT. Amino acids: CASSADFGAEAFF.